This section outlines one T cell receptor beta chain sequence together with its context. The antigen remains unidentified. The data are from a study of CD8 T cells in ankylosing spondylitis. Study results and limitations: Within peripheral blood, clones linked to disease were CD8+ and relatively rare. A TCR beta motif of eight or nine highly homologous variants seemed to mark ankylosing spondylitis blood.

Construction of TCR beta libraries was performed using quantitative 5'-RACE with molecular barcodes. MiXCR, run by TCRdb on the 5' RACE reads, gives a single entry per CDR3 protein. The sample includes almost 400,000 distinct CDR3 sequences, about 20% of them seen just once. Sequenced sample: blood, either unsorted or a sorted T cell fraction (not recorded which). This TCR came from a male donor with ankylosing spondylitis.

CDR3 sequence (DNA): TGTGCCAGCAGCGCCCGACAGGGAACCAACACTGAAGCTTTCTTT. Translating it yields CASSARQGTNTEAFF. The chain uses TRBV11-3 and TRBJ1-1; 7 nucleotides agree with TRBD1. The CDR3 length is 15 residues. Germline CDR1 reads SGHNT; CDR2 reads YENEEA. The V and J ends lost 5 bases and 2 bases, in that order; junction bases with no gene match: 8.